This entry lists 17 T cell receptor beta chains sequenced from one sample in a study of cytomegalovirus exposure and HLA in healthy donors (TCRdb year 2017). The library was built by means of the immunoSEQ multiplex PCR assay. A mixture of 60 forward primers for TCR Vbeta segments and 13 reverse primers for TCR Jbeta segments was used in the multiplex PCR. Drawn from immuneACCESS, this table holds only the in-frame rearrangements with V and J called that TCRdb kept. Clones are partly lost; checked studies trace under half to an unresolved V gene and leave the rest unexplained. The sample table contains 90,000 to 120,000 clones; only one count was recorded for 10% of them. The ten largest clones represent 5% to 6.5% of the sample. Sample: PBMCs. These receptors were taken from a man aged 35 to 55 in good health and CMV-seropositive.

The CDR3 coding sequence is TGTGCCAGCACTGGCACTAATGAAAAACTGTTTTTT. Translation: CASTGTNEKLFF. This rearrangement joins TRBV2 to TRBJ1-4; unclear D gene. Germline loops: CDR1 SNHLY, CDR2 FYNNEI. The CDR3 spans 12 residues. The V gene lost 7 bases and the J gene lost 2 bases, with 5 bases spanning the gap.

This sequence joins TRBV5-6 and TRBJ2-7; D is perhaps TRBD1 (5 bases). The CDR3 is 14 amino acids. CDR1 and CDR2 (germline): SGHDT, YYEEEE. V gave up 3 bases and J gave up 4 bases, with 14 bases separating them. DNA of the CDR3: TGTGCCAGCAGCTCCGGGTGGGGCAGGTACGAGCAGTACTTC. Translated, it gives CASSSGWGRYEQYF.

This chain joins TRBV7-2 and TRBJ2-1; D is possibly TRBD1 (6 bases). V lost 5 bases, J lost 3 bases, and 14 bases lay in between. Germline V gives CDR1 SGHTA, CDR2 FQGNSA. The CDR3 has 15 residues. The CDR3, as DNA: TGTGCCAGCAGCCCGACAGGTGATTACTACAATGAGCAGTTCTTC. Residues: CASSPTGDYYNEQFF. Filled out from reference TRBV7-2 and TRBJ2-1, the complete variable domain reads GAGVSQSPSNKVTEKGKDVELRCDPISGHTALYWYRQSLGQGLEFLIYFQGNSAPDKSGLPSDRFSAERTGGSVSTLTIQRTQQEDSAVYLCASSPTGDYYNEQFFGPGTRLTVL.

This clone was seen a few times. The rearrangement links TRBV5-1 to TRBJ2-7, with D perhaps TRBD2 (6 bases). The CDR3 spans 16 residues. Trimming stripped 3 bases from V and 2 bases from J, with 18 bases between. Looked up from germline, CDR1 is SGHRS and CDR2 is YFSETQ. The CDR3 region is CASSSISPSATYEQYF. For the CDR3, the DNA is TGCGCCAGCAGCTCCATATCGCCTAGCGCAACCTACGAGCAGTACTTC.

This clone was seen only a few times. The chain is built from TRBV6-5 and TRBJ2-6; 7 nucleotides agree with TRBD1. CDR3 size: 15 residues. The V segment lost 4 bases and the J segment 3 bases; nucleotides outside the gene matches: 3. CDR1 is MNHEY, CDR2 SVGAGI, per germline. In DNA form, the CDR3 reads TGTGCCAGCAGTTTCTGGGACAGTGGGGCCAACGTCCTGACTTTC. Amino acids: CASSFWDSGANVLTF.

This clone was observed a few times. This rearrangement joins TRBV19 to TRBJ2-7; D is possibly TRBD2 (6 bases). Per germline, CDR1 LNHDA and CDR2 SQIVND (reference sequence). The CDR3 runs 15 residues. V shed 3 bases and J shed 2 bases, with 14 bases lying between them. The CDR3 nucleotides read TGTGCCAGTAGTATCTCCGGGGAGGTCACCTACGAGCAGTACTTC. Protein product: CASSISGEVTYEQYF. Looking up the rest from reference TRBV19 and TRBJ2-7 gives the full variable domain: DGGITQSPKYLFRKEGQNVTLSCEQNLNHDAMYWYRQDPGQGLRLIYYSQIVNDFQKGDIAEGYSVSREKKESFPLTVTSAQKNPTAFYLCASSISGEVTYEQYFGPGTRLTVT.

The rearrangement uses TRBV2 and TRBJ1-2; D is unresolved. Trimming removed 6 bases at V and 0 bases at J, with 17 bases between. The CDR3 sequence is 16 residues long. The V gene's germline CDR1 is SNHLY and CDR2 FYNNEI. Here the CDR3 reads CASRKDIIDPNYGYTF. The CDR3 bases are TGTGCCAGCAGGAAAGACATAATTGACCCTAACTATGGCTACACCTTC.

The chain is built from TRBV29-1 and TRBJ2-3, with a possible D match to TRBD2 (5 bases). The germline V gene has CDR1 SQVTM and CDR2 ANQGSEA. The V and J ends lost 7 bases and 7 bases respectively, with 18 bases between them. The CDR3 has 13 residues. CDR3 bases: TGCAGCGCCCTGCATACCGGGAAGAATACGCAGTATTTT. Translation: CSALHTGKNTQYF.

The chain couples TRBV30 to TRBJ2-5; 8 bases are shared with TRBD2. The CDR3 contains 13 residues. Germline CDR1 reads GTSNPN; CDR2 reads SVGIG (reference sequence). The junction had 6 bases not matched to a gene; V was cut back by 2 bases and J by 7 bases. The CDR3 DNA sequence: TGTGCCTGGAGTACCGGGACTAGGGGGACCCAGTACTTC. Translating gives CAWSTGTRGTQYF. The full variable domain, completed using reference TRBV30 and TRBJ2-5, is SQTIHQWPATLVQPVGSPLSLECTVEGTSNPNLYWYRQAAGRGLQLLFYSVGIGQISSEVPQNLSASRPQDRQFILSSKKLLLSDSGFYLCAWSTGTRGTQYFGPGTRLLVL.

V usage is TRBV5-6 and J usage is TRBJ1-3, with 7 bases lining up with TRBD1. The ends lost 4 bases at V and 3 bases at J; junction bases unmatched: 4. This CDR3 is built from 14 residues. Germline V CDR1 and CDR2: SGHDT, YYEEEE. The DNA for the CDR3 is TGTGCCAGCAGCCTTAGACAGGGTGGAAACACCATATATTTT. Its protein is CASSLRQGGNTIYF.

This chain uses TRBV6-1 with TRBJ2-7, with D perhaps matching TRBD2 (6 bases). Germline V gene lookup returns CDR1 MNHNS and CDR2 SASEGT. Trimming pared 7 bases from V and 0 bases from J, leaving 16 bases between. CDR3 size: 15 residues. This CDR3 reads CASTRGRTSSYEQYF. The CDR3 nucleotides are TGTGCCAGCACCCGTGGGAGGACGAGCTCCTACGAGCAGTACTTC.

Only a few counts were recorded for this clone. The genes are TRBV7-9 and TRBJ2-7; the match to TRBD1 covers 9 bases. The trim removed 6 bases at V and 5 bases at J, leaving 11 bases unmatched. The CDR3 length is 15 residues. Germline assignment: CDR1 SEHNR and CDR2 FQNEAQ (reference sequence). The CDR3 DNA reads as TGTGCCAGCAGGCCCACCGGGACAGGGTTCCACGAGCAGTACTTC. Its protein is CASRPTGTGFHEQYF. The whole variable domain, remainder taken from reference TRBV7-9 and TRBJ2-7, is DTGVSQNPRHKITKRGQNVTFRCDPISEHNRLYWYRQTLGQGPEFLTYFQNEAQLEKSRLLSDRFSAERPKGSFSTLEIQRTEQGDSAMYLCASRPTGTGFHEQYFGPGTRLTVT.

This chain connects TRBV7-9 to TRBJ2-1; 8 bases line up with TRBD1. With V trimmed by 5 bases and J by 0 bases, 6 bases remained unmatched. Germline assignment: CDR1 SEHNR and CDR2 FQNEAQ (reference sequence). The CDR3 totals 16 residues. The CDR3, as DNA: TGTGCCAGCAGCCCCCGGACAGGGAGCTCCTACAATGAGCAGTTCTTC. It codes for CASSPRTGSSYNEQFF.

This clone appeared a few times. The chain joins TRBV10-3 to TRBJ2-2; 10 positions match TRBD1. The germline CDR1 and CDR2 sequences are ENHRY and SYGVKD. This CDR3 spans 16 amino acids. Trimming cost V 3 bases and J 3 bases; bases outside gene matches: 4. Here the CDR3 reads CAISEPTGGYTGELFF. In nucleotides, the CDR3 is TGTGCCATCAGTGAACCGACAGGGGGCTACACCGGGGAGCTGTTTTTT.

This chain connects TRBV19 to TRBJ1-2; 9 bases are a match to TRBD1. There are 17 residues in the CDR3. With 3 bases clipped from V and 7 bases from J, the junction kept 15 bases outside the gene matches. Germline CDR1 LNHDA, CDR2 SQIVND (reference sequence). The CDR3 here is CASSISRDREKAGGYTF. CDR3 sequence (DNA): TGTGCCAGTAGTATTTCCCGGGACAGGGAAAAAGCAGGTGGCTACACCTTC.

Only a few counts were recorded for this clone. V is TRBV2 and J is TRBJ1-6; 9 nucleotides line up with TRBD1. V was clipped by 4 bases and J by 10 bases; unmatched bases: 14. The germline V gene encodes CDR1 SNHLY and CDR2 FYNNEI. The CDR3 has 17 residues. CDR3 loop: CASSASWDRVKESPLHF. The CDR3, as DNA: TGTGCCAGCAGTGCCTCCTGGGACAGGGTAAAAGAGTCACCCCTCCACTTT.

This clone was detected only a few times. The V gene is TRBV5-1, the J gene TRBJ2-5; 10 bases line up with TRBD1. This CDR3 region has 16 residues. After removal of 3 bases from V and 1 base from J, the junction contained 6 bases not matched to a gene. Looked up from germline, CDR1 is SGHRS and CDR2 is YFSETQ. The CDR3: CASSWGDRGPQETQYF. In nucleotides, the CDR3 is TGCGCCAGCAGCTGGGGGGACAGGGGACCCCAAGAGACCCAGTACTTC.